This T cell receptor beta chain is drawn from a study of OX40 agonist ivuxolimab in advanced cancers. For the wider study: The costimulatory receptor OX40 (CD134) was targeted by ivuxolimab, a fully human IgG2 agonistic monoclonal antibody. A male proportion of roughly 80% and a mean age of approximately 58 years, ranging from 23 to 79, were recorded for the dose-escalation cohort. Peripheral TCRbeta sequencing aimed to test whether ivuxolimab altered TCR sequence diversity and caused clonal T-cell expansion. Intravenous ivuxolimab was administered to patients every 2 weeks at six dose levels: 0.01, 0.1, 0.3, 1.5, 3 and 10 mg/kg. The monotherapy dose-escalation portion (N = 52 patients) of the phase I ivuxolimab trial is reported in the paper. Of the roughly 53 patients in dose escalation, 19 had hepatocellular carcinoma, some 15 had melanoma, 9 had renal cell carcinoma and 9 had head and neck cancer. Partial responses were achieved by three dose-escalation patients, of whom one had hepatocellular carcinoma and two had cutaneous melanoma. Prior anti-PD-1, anti-PD-L1 or anti-CTLA-4 therapy was permitted, and approximately 42% of dose-escalation patients had received checkpoint inhibitors. Findings and caveats that apply to the study as a whole: At doses from 0.1 to 3.0 mg/kg, clonal expansion was seen in both CD4+ and CD8+ blood T cells between baseline and week 6. In partial responders in the 0.1-3.0 mg/kg groups, normalized peripheral clonal expansion was found to be among the lowest, especially among CD8+ T cells. After ivuxolimab, more expanded clones were found on average in CD8+ T cells than in CD4+ T cells. The antigen specificity of the clonally expanded peripheral T cells was not determined. Low levels of normalized T-cell clonal expansion were also seen in some patients who did not respond.

A note on this clone: What this receptor recognizes is not known. No much larger clonotype is one base removed from it; base qualities were not supplied.

For sequencing of the TCRbeta CDR3 region, genomic DNA was extracted from the sorted cells. The immunoSEQ Assay was used to sequence the TCRbeta CDR3 regions. Imported from immuneACCESS, the table was reduced by TCRdb to in-frame sequences with V and J called. These copies leave out some clones; in studies compared against another copy, an unresolved V gene accounts for under half, and the cause of the remainder is not known. This sample comprises around 32,000 clones, roughly nine tenths of them detected only once. The ten biggest clones cover around 24% of the sample. The trial excluded patients who had a history of autoimmune disease or who were on systemic immunosuppression. Peripheral blood for TCR sequencing was collected from all dose cohorts at baseline, on cycle 4 day 1, and on cycle 7 day 1. The samples were taken from a phase I, first-in-human, multicenter, open-label dose-escalation trial of ivuxolimab. Adults with locally advanced or metastatic melanoma, renal cell, hepatocellular, or head and neck squamous cell carcinoma were enrolled in the trial. Before TCR sequencing, CD4+ T cells and CD8+ T cells were sorted from peripheral blood as separate populations.

Based on the germline V gene, the CDR1 and CDR2 sequences are SGHRS and YFSETQ. V is trimmed back by 0 bases and J by 5 bases, and the junction contains 18 bases that no gene match accounts for. The CDR3 contains 19 residues, cysteine and phenylalanine counted. The DNA shown is the 57-base CDR3, in frame from base 1. This sequence originates from an adult with an advanced solid tumor such as melanoma, head and neck, liver or kidney cancer. The V and J segments used are TRBV5-1 and TRBJ1-2, and TRBD1 matches 8 of the central bases. This sample comprised CD4+ or CD8+ T cells sorted from blood, obtained in a trial of the OX40 agonist ivuxolimab. The CDR3 amino acid sequence is: CASSLAPLTVRGRIYGYTF. The nucleotides read TGCGCCAGCAGCTTGGCCCCCTTAACCGTCAGGGGGCGGATTTATGGCTACACCTTC.